This is a list of T cell receptor beta chains from one sample in a study of blood T cells in healthy people across ages. Via MiXCR, TCRdb re-called the 5' RACE reads, giving one row per CDR3 protein. The data contain 540,000 or so distinct CDR3 sequences, 40% to 50% of them singletons. The sequenced sample was blood. The source of these receptors is a man older than 75 in good health. Both conserved end residues are part of each CDR3. The order of the fields is J gene, clone size, D gene, V gene, CDR3 protein, CDR3 DNA. A D gene is named only where the DNA matches it firmly. For some rows the clone size is stated as once, few or many, or as a class when expanded; others skip it.

j_call: TRBJ2-3
clone_size: NA
d_call: NA
v_call: TRBV6-2/TRBV6-3
cdr3_aa: CASRPDHWEQYF
cdr3_nt: TGTGCCAGCAGACCTGACCACTGGGAGCAGTATTTT

j_call: TRBJ1-1
clone_size: few
d_call: TRBD1
v_call: TRBV6-6
cdr3_aa: CASSGDRGQGEAFF
cdr3_nt: TGTGCCAGCAGTGGGGACAGGGGGCAAGGTGAAGCTTTCTTT

j_call: TRBJ1-1
clone_size: NA
d_call: NA
v_call: TRBV6-2/TRBV6-3
cdr3_aa: CASSYQGPAFF
cdr3_nt: TGTGCCAGCAGTTACCAGGGGCCAGCTTTCTTT

j_call: TRBJ2-7
clone_size: NA
d_call: TRBD2
v_call: TRBV2
cdr3_aa: CASSPWVGGKYEQYF
cdr3_nt: TGTGCCAGCAGTCCATGGGTCGGGGGGAAGTACGAGCAGTACTTC

j_call: TRBJ2-7
clone_size: few
d_call: NA
v_call: TRBV9
cdr3_aa: CASSVGTDLGHEQYF
cdr3_nt: TGTGCCAGCAGCGTAGGGACCGATCTGGGCCACGAGCAGTACTTC

j_call: TRBJ1-1
clone_size: NA
d_call: NA
v_call: TRBV4-3
cdr3_aa: CASSQDRTDTEAFF
cdr3_nt: TGCGCCAGCAGCCAAGATAGGACAGACACTGAAGCTTTCTTT

j_call: TRBJ2-5
clone_size: NA
d_call: NA
v_call: TRBV6-2/TRBV6-3
cdr3_aa: CASSVGRRETQYF
cdr3_nt: TGTGCCAGCAGTGTCGGTCGCCGGGAGACCCAGTACTTC

j_call: TRBJ1-2
clone_size: few
d_call: NA
v_call: TRBV12-3/TRBV12-4
cdr3_aa: CASSLAGRPYYGYTF
cdr3_nt: TGTGCCAGCAGTTTAGCGGGCAGGCCCTACTATGGCTACACCTTC

j_call: TRBJ2-7
clone_size: NA
d_call: TRBD1
v_call: TRBV29-1
cdr3_aa: CSVFDRGSYNEQYF
cdr3_nt: TGCAGCGTATTTGACAGGGGCTCCTACAATGAGCAGTACTTC

j_call: TRBJ2-1
clone_size: once
d_call: NA
v_call: TRBV6-2/TRBV6-3
cdr3_aa: CASREAGPVFF
cdr3_nt: TGTGCCAGCAGAGAGGCAGGGCCCGTGTTCTTC

j_call: TRBJ2-5
clone_size: NA
d_call: TRBD2
v_call: TRBV7-2
cdr3_aa: CASSFGLAGTSQETQYF
cdr3_nt: TGTGCCAGCAGCTTCGGACTAGCGGGGACCTCACAAGAGACCCAGTACTTC

j_call: TRBJ2-1
clone_size: few
d_call: TRBD2
v_call: TRBV7-3
cdr3_aa: CASSSGTSGRADDEQFF
cdr3_nt: TGTGCCAGCAGCTCCGGGACTAGCGGGAGGGCGGACGATGAGCAGTTCTTC

j_call: TRBJ2-5
clone_size: few
d_call: NA
v_call: TRBV7-2
cdr3_aa: CASGLTSQQETQYF
cdr3_nt: TGTGCCAGCGGACTGACGTCCCAACAAGAGACCCAGTACTTC

j_call: TRBJ2-2
clone_size: NA
d_call: TRBD1
v_call: TRBV7-9
cdr3_aa: CADQARQGGTGELFF
cdr3_nt: TGTGCCGACCAAGCCCGACAGGGGGGCACCGGGGAGCTGTTTTTT

j_call: TRBJ2-3
clone_size: NA
d_call: NA
v_call: TRBV20-1
cdr3_aa: CSFSGRGSTDTQYF
cdr3_nt: TGCAGTTTTTCAGGGCGGGGTAGCACAGATACGCAGTATTTT

j_call: TRBJ2-1
clone_size: few
d_call: TRBD2
v_call: TRBV28
cdr3_aa: CASTLGLAGAQGYNEQFF
cdr3_nt: TGTGCCAGCACCCTTGGACTAGCGGGAGCTCAAGGCTACAATGAGCAGTTCTTC

j_call: TRBJ2-1
clone_size: many
d_call: TRBD2
v_call: TRBV6-1
cdr3_aa: CASSRSGRALSYNEQFF
cdr3_nt: TGTGCCAGCAGTCGAAGCGGGAGGGCCCTCTCCTACAATGAGCAGTTCTTC

j_call: TRBJ2-1
clone_size: NA
d_call: TRBD2
v_call: TRBV2
cdr3_aa: CATRTSGSGRYNEQFF
cdr3_nt: TGTGCCACCCGGACTAGCGGGAGTGGAAGGTACAATGAGCAGTTCTTC

j_call: TRBJ2-7
clone_size: few
d_call: NA
v_call: TRBV5-1
cdr3_aa: CASSLEGTVFLNEQYF
cdr3_nt: TGCGCCAGCAGCTTGGAGGGGACCGTTTTTTTGAACGAGCAGTACTTC

j_call: TRBJ1-2
clone_size: NA
d_call: TRBD1
v_call: TRBV7-9
cdr3_aa: CASSRQGQAYYGYTF
cdr3_nt: TGTGCCAGCAGCCGCCAGGGACAGGCGTACTATGGCTACACCTTC

j_call: TRBJ1-2
clone_size: few
d_call: NA
v_call: TRBV7-2
cdr3_aa: CASSFDVGLGYTF
cdr3_nt: TGTGCCAGCAGCTTTGACGTTGGACTAGGCTACACCTTC

j_call: TRBJ2-3
clone_size: few
d_call: TRBD1
v_call: TRBV5-1
cdr3_aa: CASSLGQGVRITDTQYF
cdr3_nt: TGCGCCAGCAGCTTGGGCCAGGGGGTGCGGATTACAGATACGCAGTATTTT

j_call: TRBJ2-7
clone_size: NA
d_call: NA
v_call: TRBV18
cdr3_aa: CASAPLPGYEQYF
cdr3_nt: TGTGCCAGCGCACCGCTACCGGGCTACGAGCAGTACTTC

j_call: TRBJ2-4
clone_size: NA
d_call: NA
v_call: TRBV6-2/TRBV6-3
cdr3_aa: CASSYAPRGAKNIQYF
cdr3_nt: TGTGCCAGCAGTTACGCCCCTCGGGGGGCCAAAAACATTCAGTACTTC

j_call: TRBJ2-4
clone_size: many
d_call: NA
v_call: TRBV10-3
cdr3_aa: CAISGPGTKNIQYF
cdr3_nt: TGTGCCATCAGTGGGCCGGGAACCAAAAACATTCAGTACTTC

j_call: TRBJ1-1
clone_size: NA
d_call: NA
v_call: TRBV7-6
cdr3_aa: CASSLAAGRSTEAFF
cdr3_nt: TGTGCCAGCAGCTTAGCCGCCGGGCGGAGCACTGAAGCTTTCTTT

j_call: TRBJ2-7
clone_size: NA
d_call: TRBD1
v_call: TRBV27
cdr3_aa: CASSADRDSFYEQYF
cdr3_nt: TGTGCCAGCAGCGCTGACAGGGACAGTTTCTACGAGCAGTACTTC

j_call: TRBJ2-4
clone_size: few
d_call: NA
v_call: TRBV20-1
cdr3_aa: CSARIRGPGSAKNIQYF
cdr3_nt: TGCAGTGCTAGAATAAGGGGCCCAGGGTCGGCCAAAAACATTCAGTACTTC

j_call: TRBJ1-4
clone_size: few
d_call: NA
v_call: TRBV5-1
cdr3_aa: CASSLAGAEEKLFF
cdr3_nt: TGCGCCAGCAGCTTGGCAGGGGCAGAGGAAAAACTGTTTTTT

j_call: TRBJ2-3
clone_size: NA
d_call: NA
v_call: TRBV6-2/TRBV6-3
cdr3_aa: CASRTGISTDTQYF
cdr3_nt: TGTGCCAGCAGAACCGGGATCTCCACAGATACGCAGTATTTT

j_call: TRBJ1-3
clone_size: NA
d_call: NA
v_call: TRBV6-5
cdr3_aa: CASSPGRGGNTIYF
cdr3_nt: TGTGCCAGCAGTCCCGGGAGGGGAGGAAACACCATATATTTT

j_call: TRBJ2-7
clone_size: NA
d_call: TRBD2
v_call: TRBV7-2
cdr3_aa: CASSLVGGTTNYEQYF
cdr3_nt: TGTGCCAGCAGCTTAGTAGGCGGGACTACCAACTACGAGCAGTACTTC

j_call: TRBJ1-6
clone_size: NA
d_call: NA
v_call: TRBV20-1
cdr3_aa: CSAGDGERGVGNSPLHF
cdr3_nt: TGCAGTGCTGGAGATGGGGAGAGGGGCGTAGGTAATTCACCCCTCCACTTT

j_call: TRBJ2-3
clone_size: few
d_call: NA
v_call: TRBV2
cdr3_aa: CASSSRLSGVSDTQYF
cdr3_nt: TGTGCCAGCAGCTCCAGACTAAGTGGGGTCTCAGATACGCAGTATTTT

j_call: TRBJ2-1
clone_size: NA
d_call: NA
v_call: TRBV14
cdr3_aa: CASRETGTRINEQFF
cdr3_nt: TGTGCCAGCAGAGAGACAGGGACTAGAATCAATGAGCAGTTCTTC

j_call: TRBJ2-1
clone_size: once
d_call: TRBD2
v_call: TRBV5-1
cdr3_aa: CASSLEGSGGADEQFF
cdr3_nt: TGCGCCAGCAGCTTGGAGGGTAGCGGGGGGGCCGATGAGCAGTTCTTC

j_call: TRBJ2-1
clone_size: NA
d_call: TRBD2
v_call: TRBV10-3
cdr3_aa: CAITSGSYNEQFF
cdr3_nt: TGTGCCATCACTAGCGGGAGTTACAATGAGCAGTTCTTC

j_call: TRBJ2-1
clone_size: NA
d_call: TRBD2
v_call: TRBV20-1
cdr3_aa: CSASGTSGSLEETQFF
cdr3_nt: TGCAGTGCTTCCGGGACGAGCGGGAGTTTAGAAGAGACCCAGTTCTTC

j_call: TRBJ2-7
clone_size: NA
d_call: NA
v_call: TRBV11-1
cdr3_aa: CASSSGPQTYEQYF
cdr3_nt: TGTGCCAGCAGTTCGGGGCCTCAAACCTACGAGCAGTACTTC

j_call: TRBJ1-5
clone_size: many
d_call: TRBD1
v_call: TRBV6-6
cdr3_aa: CASSGTGKQPQHF
cdr3_nt: TGTGCCAGCAGTGGGACAGGAAAACAGCCCCAGCATTTT

j_call: TRBJ2-7
clone_size: NA
d_call: NA
v_call: TRBV20-1
cdr3_aa: CSARGKSGTSSYNEQYF
cdr3_nt: TGCAGTGCTAGAGGGAAAAGCGGAACCAGCTCCTACAATGAGCAGTACTTC

j_call: TRBJ1-5
clone_size: NA
d_call: TRBD1
v_call: TRBV20-1
cdr3_aa: CSARADRSNQPQHF
cdr3_nt: TGCAGTGCTAGGGCGGACAGGAGTAATCAGCCCCAGCATTTT

j_call: TRBJ2-3
clone_size: many
d_call: TRBD2
v_call: TRBV6-5
cdr3_aa: CASSYSTRIAGGPVPHTDTQYF
cdr3_nt: TGTGCCAGCAGTTACTCGACGAGAATAGCGGGGGGCCCCGTCCCTCACACAGATACGCAGTATTTT

j_call: TRBJ1-4
clone_size: NA
d_call: NA
v_call: TRBV6-2/TRBV6-3
cdr3_aa: CASSSSGILGEKLFF
cdr3_nt: TGTGCCAGCAGTTCGTCGGGGATCCTAGGGGAAAAACTGTTTTTT

j_call: TRBJ2-3
clone_size: NA
d_call: NA
v_call: TRBV25-1
cdr3_aa: CASSEQPTDTQYF
cdr3_nt: TGTGCCAGCAGTGAACAACCGACAGATACGCAGTATTTT

j_call: TRBJ2-4
clone_size: few
d_call: NA
v_call: TRBV7-9
cdr3_aa: CASSFSGDAKNIQYF
cdr3_nt: TGTGCCAGCAGCTTTTCAGGGGACGCCAAAAACATTCAGTACTTC

j_call: TRBJ2-5
clone_size: NA
d_call: NA
v_call: TRBV27
cdr3_aa: CASSLAATMVRETQYF
cdr3_nt: TGTGCCAGCAGTTTGGCCGCGACAATGGTCAGAGAGACCCAGTACTTC

j_call: TRBJ2-1
clone_size: NA
d_call: NA
v_call: TRBV9
cdr3_aa: CASSQRERSSYNEQFF
cdr3_nt: TGTGCCAGCAGCCAGAGGGAACGGAGCTCCTACAATGAGCAGTTCTTC

j_call: TRBJ2-1
clone_size: NA
d_call: NA
v_call: TRBV29-1
cdr3_aa: CSVEWGETSHFEQFF
cdr3_nt: TGCAGCGTTGAATGGGGTGAGACCAGTCATTTTGAGCAGTTCTTC

j_call: TRBJ2-3
clone_size: NA
d_call: TRBD1
v_call: TRBV4-2
cdr3_aa: CASSKAGGESTDTQYF
cdr3_nt: TGTGCCAGCAGCAAGGCAGGGGGCGAGAGCACAGATACGCAGTATTTT

j_call: TRBJ2-1
clone_size: few
d_call: TRBD2
v_call: TRBV4-2
cdr3_aa: CASSPGTRFEVDEQFF
cdr3_nt: TGTGCCAGCAGCCCCGGGACTAGGTTTGAAGTCGATGAGCAGTTCTTC

j_call: TRBJ2-5
clone_size: NA
d_call: TRBD1
v_call: TRBV7-2
cdr3_aa: CASSLPTGGRETQYF
cdr3_nt: TGTGCCAGCAGCCTCCCGACAGGGGGCAGAGAGACCCAGTACTTC

j_call: TRBJ2-1
clone_size: NA
d_call: NA
v_call: TRBV20-1
cdr3_aa: CSASPLVNEQFF
cdr3_nt: TGCAGTGCTAGCCCATTGGTCAATGAGCAGTTCTTC

j_call: TRBJ2-7
clone_size: NA
d_call: NA
v_call: TRBV20-1
cdr3_aa: CSASKDFYEQYF
cdr3_nt: TGCAGTGCTAGTAAGGATTTCTACGAGCAGTACTTC

j_call: TRBJ2-7
clone_size: once
d_call: TRBD2
v_call: TRBV20-1
cdr3_aa: CSARGREGLPEQYF
cdr3_nt: TGCAGTGCTAGAGGCCGGGAGGGACTACCCGAGCAGTACTTC

j_call: TRBJ2-1
clone_size: NA
d_call: TRBD1
v_call: TRBV20-1
cdr3_aa: CSARGGTALSSYNEQFF
cdr3_nt: TGCAGTGCTAGAGGGGGGACAGCTCTAAGCTCCTACAATGAGCAGTTCTTC